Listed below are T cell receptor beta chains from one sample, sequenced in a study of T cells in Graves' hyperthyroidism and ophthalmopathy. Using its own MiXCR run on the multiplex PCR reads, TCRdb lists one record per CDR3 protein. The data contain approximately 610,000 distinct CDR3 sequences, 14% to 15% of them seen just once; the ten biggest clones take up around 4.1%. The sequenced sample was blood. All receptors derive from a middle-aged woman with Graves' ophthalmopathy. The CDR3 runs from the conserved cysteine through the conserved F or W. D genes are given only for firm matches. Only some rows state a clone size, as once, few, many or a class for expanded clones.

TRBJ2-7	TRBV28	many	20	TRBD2	TGTGCCAGCAGTCCCGTCATGGGACTAGCGGGAGGGTTTGGATCCTACGAGCAGTACTTC	CASSPVMGLAGGFGSYEQYF
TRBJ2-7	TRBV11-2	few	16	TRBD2	TGTGCCAGCAGCCGTTCCGGGACTAGCGACTCCTACGAGCAGTACTTC	CASSRSGTSDSYEQYF
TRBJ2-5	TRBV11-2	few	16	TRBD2	TGTGCCAGCAGCTCCCGGCCCGGCGCGGGAGTAGGCACCCAGTACTTC	CASSSRPGAGVGTQYF
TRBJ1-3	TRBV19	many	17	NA	TGTGCCAGTAGCCCGGACAGTTCCCTCTTCTCTGGAAACACCATATATTTT	CASSPDSSLFSGNTIYF
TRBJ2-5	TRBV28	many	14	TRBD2	TGTGCCAGCAGTTTTAGACTAGCGGGAGGGACCCAGTACTTC	CASSFRLAGGTQYF
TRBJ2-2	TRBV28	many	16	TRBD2	TGTGCCAGCGATTCCCGGGGGGAGGGCCTCGCCGGGGAGCTGTTTTTT	CASDSRGEGLAGELFF
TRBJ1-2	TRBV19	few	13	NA	TGTGCCAGTAGTATGGGGGACGCCGCGATCTACACCTTC	CASSMGDAAIYTF
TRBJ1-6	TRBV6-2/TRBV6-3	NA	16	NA	TGTGCCAGCAGTCCAGACCAGAGGCTCTATAATTCACCCCTCCACTTT	CASSPDQRLYNSPLHF
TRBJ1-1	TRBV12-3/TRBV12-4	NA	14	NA	TGTGCCAGCAGTCAACGGCCAGGGAACACTGAAGCTTTCTTT	CASSQRPGNTEAFF
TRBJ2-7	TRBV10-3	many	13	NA	TGTGCCATCAGTCCGGACTTTTCCTACGAGCAGTACTTC	CAISPDFSYEQYF
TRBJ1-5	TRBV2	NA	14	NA	TGTGCCAGCAGTGGAGGGGTTGGCAATCAGCCCCAGCAATTT	CASSGGVGNQPQQF
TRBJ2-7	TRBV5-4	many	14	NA	TGTGCCAGCAGCTCAATAGGACTACCCTACGAGCAGTACTTC	CASSSIGLPYEQYF
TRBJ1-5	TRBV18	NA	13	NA	TGTGCCAGCTCACCATTCAGGGAAGAGCCCCAGCATTTT	CASSPFREEPQHF
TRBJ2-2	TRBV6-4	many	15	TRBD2	TGTGCCAGCAGTGACTCAGCGGGAAGCACCGGGGAGCTGTTTTTT	CASSDSAGSTGELFF
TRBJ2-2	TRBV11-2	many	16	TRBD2	TGTGCCAGCAGCTTAGTGGCCAGCGGGAACGGCGGGGAGCTGTTTTTT	CASSLVASGNGGELFF
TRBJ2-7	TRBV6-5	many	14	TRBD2	TGTGCCAGCAGTCACGGGGGGGCTCCCTACGAGCAGTACTTC	CASSHGGAPYEQYF
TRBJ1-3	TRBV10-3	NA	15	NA	TGTGCCATCATGGAGGATCATAACGTTGGAAACACCATATATTTT	CAIMEDHNVGNTIYF
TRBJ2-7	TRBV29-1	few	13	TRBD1	TGCAGCGGCTTACAGGGGGTAGGGCTCGAGCAGTACTTC	CSGLQGVGLEQYF
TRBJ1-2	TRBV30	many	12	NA	TGTGCCTGGAGGGACGGAAGCTATGGCTACACCTTC	CAWRDGSYGYTF
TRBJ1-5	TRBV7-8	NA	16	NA	TGTGCCAGCAGCCCAGCCGGGTGGAATGGCAATCAGCCCCAGCATTTT	CASSPAGWNGNQPQHF
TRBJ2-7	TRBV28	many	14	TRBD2	TGTGCCAGCAGGGGGGCTAGCGGGACCTACGAGCAGTACTTC	CASRGASGTYEQYF
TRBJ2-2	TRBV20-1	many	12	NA	TGCAGTGCTAGAACCTACACCGGGGAGCTGTTTTTT	CSARTYTGELFF
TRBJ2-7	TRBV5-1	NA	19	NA	TGCGCCAGCAGCTTGTTGGGGAGGATGGGCGGGGAAGGATTTGTCGAGCAGTACTTC	CASSLLGRMGGEGFVEQYF
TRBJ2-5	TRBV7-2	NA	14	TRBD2	TGTGCCAGCAGCTCTAGCGGTAGTATCGAGACCCAGTACTTC	CASSSSGSIETQYF
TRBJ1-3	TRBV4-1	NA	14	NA	TGCGCCAGCAGCCGAGACCAGGGTTTTAACACCATATATTTT	CASSRDQGFNTIYF
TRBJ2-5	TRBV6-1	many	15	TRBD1	TGTGCCAGCAGAGACCTATCAGGGGGAGCGGAGACCCAGTACTTC	CASRDLSGGAETQYF
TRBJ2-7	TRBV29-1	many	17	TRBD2	TGCAGCGTTCGCGGGACTAGCGGGAGGGCCCCCCCATACGAGCAGTACTTC	CSVRGTSGRAPPYEQYF
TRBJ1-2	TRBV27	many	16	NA	TGTGCCAGCAGTTTATCCCCCTGGGCGGGGGCCGGGGGCTACACCTTC	CASSLSPWAGAGGYTF
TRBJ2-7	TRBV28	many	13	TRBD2	TGTGCCAGCAGTTTACGGACTAGTGGGGAGCAGTACTTC	CASSLRTSGEQYF
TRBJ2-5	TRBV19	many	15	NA	TGTGCCAGTAGTATGATTACCGGTGGAATAGAGACCCAGTACTTC	CASSMITGGIETQYF
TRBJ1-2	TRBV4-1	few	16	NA	TGCGCCAGCAGCCCGTCTGTTGGGCCTGCTAACTATGGCTACACCTTC	CASSPSVGPANYGYTF
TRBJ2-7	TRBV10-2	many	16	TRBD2	TGCGCCAGCAGTCCCCCCCTAGCGGGAGGGCCCAACGAGCAGTACTTC	CASSPPLAGGPNEQYF
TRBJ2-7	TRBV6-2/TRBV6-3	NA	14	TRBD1	TGTGCCAGCAGGAAGCCGGGACAGGGGCACCCGGTCTTATTC	CASRKPGQGHPVLF
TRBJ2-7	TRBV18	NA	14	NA	TGTGCCAGCTCACCACCTGGAAGGTTCGGCGAGCAGTACTTC	CASSPPGRFGEQYF
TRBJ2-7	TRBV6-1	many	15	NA	TGTGCCACCCGACACGGGACTCGGGGGTTCTACGAGCAGTACTTC	CATRHGTRGFYEQYF
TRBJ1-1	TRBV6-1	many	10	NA	TGTGCCAGCAGGGGCACTGAAGCTTTCTTT	CASRGTEAFF
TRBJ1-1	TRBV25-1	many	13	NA	TGTGCCAGCAGTGGATTCGATAACACTGAAGCTTTCTTT	CASSGFDNTEAFF
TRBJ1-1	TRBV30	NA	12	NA	TGTGCCTGGACCCGACTCAGGACTGAAGCTTTCTTT	CAWTRLRTEAFF
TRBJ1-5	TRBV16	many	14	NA	TGTGCCAGCAGCCCGAGGGGCAAGTATCAGCCCCAGCATTTT	CASSPRGKYQPQHF
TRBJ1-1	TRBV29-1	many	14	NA	TGCAGCGTCAAAACCCAGACAGCGGGGGCTGAAGCTTTCTTT	CSVKTQTAGAEAFF
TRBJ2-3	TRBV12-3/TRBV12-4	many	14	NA	TGTGCCAGTCGCCCCCCGGTACGATTGGGTACGCAGTATTTT	CASRPPVRLGTQYF
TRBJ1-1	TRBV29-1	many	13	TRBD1	TGCAGCGTTGAAGGGGGACAGGGCTCTGAAGCTTTCTTT	CSVEGGQGSEAFF
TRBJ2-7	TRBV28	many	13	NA	TGTGCCAGCAGTAAAGGGGCCGAATACGAGCAGTACTTC	CASSKGAEYEQYF
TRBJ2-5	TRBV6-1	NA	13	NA	TGTGCCAGCAGTAGACCCCCGGCGGAGACCCAGTACTTC	CASSRPPAETQYF
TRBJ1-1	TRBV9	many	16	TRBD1	TGTGCCAGCAGCAAAGGACAGGCAGACATGAACACTGAAGCTTTCTTT	CASSKGQADMNTEAFF
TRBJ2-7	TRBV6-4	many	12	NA	TGTGCCAGCAGTGACTCGAGGGGGTCACAGTACTTC	CASSDSRGSQYF
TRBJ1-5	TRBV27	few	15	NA	TGTGCCAGCATTCTTAGAGGGCAGGGTGATCAGCCCCAGCATTTT	CASILRGQGDQPQHF
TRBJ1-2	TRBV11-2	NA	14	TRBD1	TGTGCCAGCAGCACCACGGGACAGTCCGCGGGCTACACCTTC	CASSTTGQSAGYTF
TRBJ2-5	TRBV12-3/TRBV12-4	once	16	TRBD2	TGTGCCAGCAGCCTTTGGACTAGCGGAGGGGTAGAGACCCAGTACTTC	CASSLWTSGGVETQYF
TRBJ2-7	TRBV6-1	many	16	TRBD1	TGTGCCAGCAGGCGCGACCGGGACAGGGGTCCCTACGAGCAGTACTTC	CASRRDRDRGPYEQYF
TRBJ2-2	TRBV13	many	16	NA	TGTGCCAGCAGCTTACGTAGCTTTTCTCACACCGGGGAGCTGTTTTTT	CASSLRSFSHTGELFF
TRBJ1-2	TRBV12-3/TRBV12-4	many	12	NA	TGTGCCAGCAGTTCCCCCCTTTCCAGGCCCTTCTTC	CASSSPLSRPFF
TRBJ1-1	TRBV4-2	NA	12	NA	TGTGCCAGCAGCGGGGTGAGCACTGAAGCTTTCTTT	CASSGVSTEAFF